The entry below describes one TCR beta chain. This record belongs to a study of blood T cell repertoires in COVID-19. Study information: Some COVID-19 samples were acute and others convalescent; all came from the United States, Italy and Spain.

CDR1 is LGHNT, CDR2 FRNRAP, per germline. J gave up 10 bases and V 1 base, and 9 bases lay outside the gene matches. The CDR3 covers 14 residues. The authors' processing: Amplifying reference gene primers gave estimates of nucleated cell counts. Generated by immunoSEQ multiplex PCR, the TCRdb table keeps only in-frame clones and is missing some. For V, J and clone size, that table is used; D and trimming come from the DNA. The sample includes about 45,000 clones, roughly 90% of them seen just once. Sequencing input: peripheral blood. The J gene is TRBJ1-1, the V gene TRBV12-5, with 7 bases identical to TRBD1. The TCR comes from a human donor in a cohort sampled during active COVID-19. CDR3 coding DNA: TGTGCTAGTGGTTTGGACGGGACAGTGGGTGGAGCTTTCTTT. It codes for CASGLDGTVGGAFF.